These 16 T cell receptor beta chains originate from one sample sequenced in a study of graft-versus-host responses after intestinal transplantation. Their target antigens are unknown. TCRdb's copy holds only in-frame clones and misses some; the assay was immunoSEQ multiplex PCR. Of about 90,000 clones listed, approximately 92% are singletons. Sample: unstimulated CD8+ T cells sorted from spleen or lymph node cells, taken before intestinal transplant. Receptors were obtained from a human donor who received an intestinal transplant.

This rearrangement joins TRBV19 to TRBJ1-1; TRBD1 agrees at 8 bases. CDR1 is LNHDA, CDR2 SQIVND, per germline (reference sequence). The V gene end was trimmed by 6 bases and the J gene end by 4 bases; junction bases not matched to a gene: 4. This CDR3 contains 13 residues. CDR3 sequence reads: CASRPGGPTEAFF. CDR3 bases: TGTGCCAGTAGGCCAGGGGGCCCCACTGAAGCTTTCTTT. The complete variable domain, with remaining parts taken from reference TRBV19 and TRBJ1-1, reads DGGITQSPKYLFRKEGQNVTLSCEQNLNHDAMYWYRQDPGQGLRLIYYSQIVNDFQKGDIAEGYSVSREKKESFPLTVTSAQKNPTAFYLCASRPGGPTEAFFGQGTRLTVV.

The chain couples TRBV12-1 to TRBJ2-3; the tabulated D call, TRBD2, remains unverified against the DNA. TRBV12-1 is noted as a pseudogene. The CDR3 is 19 residues long. The CDR3 region is CASSFITGTSGTSTDTQYF. CDR3 nucleotide sequence: TGTGCCAGCAGCTTCATCACTGGGACTAGCGGGACTAGCACAGATACGCAGTATTTT.

The chain uses TRBV19 and TRBJ1-1; 7 positions match TRBD1. The CDR3 loop spans 15 amino acids. Germline V gene lookup returns CDR1 LNHDA and CDR2 SQIVND (reference sequence). V shed 5 bases and J 0 bases; nucleotides not matched to a gene: 6. CDR3 DNA: TGTGCCAGTAGTCCATGGCAGGGGGTGAACACTGAAGCTTTCTTT. Amino acid sequence: CASSPWQGVNTEAFF.

In this sample, this clone turned up once. The CDR3 DNA sequence: TGTGCCAGCAATTACGGGTACGCAGAGACCCAGTACTTC. It codes for CASNYGYAETQYF. The V gene is TRBV2, the J gene TRBJ2-5; D remains unclear. CDR1 is SNHLY, CDR2 FYNNEI, per germline. Trimming stripped 7 bases from V and 4 bases from J, with 13 bases between. The CDR3 extends over 13 amino acids.

This chain links TRBV19 with TRBJ2-7, with 7 bases identical to TRBD2. J gave up 0 bases and V 1 base, and 3 bases lay outside the gene matches. The CDR3 sequence is 15 residues long. Looked up from germline, CDR1 is LNHDA and CDR2 is SQIVND (reference sequence). The CDR3 coding sequence is TGTGCCAGTAGTATAGGGGGGGGGACCTCCTACGAGCAGTACTTC. Protein: CASSIGGGTSYEQYF.

This chain uses TRBV7-9 with TRBJ2-7, with 10 bases fitting TRBD2. V lost 0 bases and J lost 3; bases outside the gene matches: 5. Germline V CDR1 and CDR2: SEHNR, FQNEAQ (reference sequence). The CDR3 runs 16 residues. CDR3 DNA sequence: TGTGCCAGCAGCTTAGCGAGGGGACTAGCGAGCTACGAGCAGTACTTC. Translated: CASSLARGLASYEQYF.

The rearrangement uses TRBV6-4 and TRBJ2-7; tentative D call: TRBD2 (5 bases). CDR3 length: 12 residues. CDR1 MRHNA and CDR2 SNTAGT come from the germline V gene. V was clipped by 2 bases and J by 4 bases, with 6 bases between them. CDR3 sequence (DNA): TGTGCCAGCAGTGACCGAGGGTACGAGCAGTACTTC. Translated: CASSDRGYEQYF.

This clone was recorded once. The chain recombines TRBV29-1 with TRBJ2-7; maybe TRBD2 (5 bases). There are 12 residues in the CDR3. Germline V gives CDR1 SQVTM, CDR2 ANQGSEA. The ends were cut back, 6 bases at V and 6 bases at J, with 15 bases in the middle. The CDR3 DNA follows: TGCAGCGTCGCGGATACGGCGGGCGAGCAGTACTTC. It is translated as CSVADTAGEQYF.

As DNA, the CDR3 is TGTGCCAGCAGTTTCAGGGCCTCTGGAAACACCATATATTTT. Amino acid sequence: CASSFRASGNTIYF. V is TRBV28 and J is TRBJ1-3, with D possibly being TRBD1 (5 bases). Between the trimmed V and J ends, which lost 3 bases and 0 bases, there was a span of 6 bases. Germline V CDR1 and CDR2: MDHEN, SYDVKM. CDR3 length: 14 residues.

The chain links TRBV7-6 to TRBJ2-2; 13 positions match TRBD2. V was pared by 5 bases and J by 4 bases, with 10 bases of the junction left unmatched. The length of the CDR3 is 18 residues. Looked up from germline, CDR1 is SGHVS and CDR2 is FNYEAQ. CDR3 in amino acids: CASSEGLAGIRLTGELFF. The CDR3 DNA is TGTGCCAGCAGCGAGGGACTAGCGGGAATCCGACTCACCGGGGAGCTGTTTTTT.

Points on this clone: An end of the junction does not agree with germline; a read error may underlie this. This chain connects TRBV28 to TRBJ1-6; 7 nucleotides match TRBD1. CDR1 is MDHEN and CDR2 is SYDVKM in the germline V gene. This CDR3 has 17 residues. The CDR3 here is CVSSTTRQGPGNSPLHF. The CDR3, as DNA: TGTGTCAGCAGTACGACTCGACAGGGCCCCGGAAATTCACCCCTCCACTTT.

V is TRBV27 and J is TRBJ1-1; the D is unclear. The CDR3 contains 17 residues. The V end was cut by 5 bases, the J end by 1 base, with 20 bases between. Germline V CDR1 and CDR2: MNHEY, SMNVEV (reference sequence). The CDR3 bases are TGTGCCAGCAGTCCTGTGGGCGCAGGAATTCGGAACACTGAAGCTTTCTTT. It is translated as CASSPVGAGIRNTEAFF.

J is TRBJ2-3 and V is TRBV9; 8 nucleotides agree with TRBD1. The germline CDR1 and CDR2 sequences are SGDLS and YYNGEE. The CDR3 length is 18 residues. Unmatched junction bases numbered 13, after V lost 4 bases and J lost 0 bases. The CDR3 nucleotides read TGTGCCAGCAGCCCCAGGACAGGGTTGGGTACTAGCACAGATACGCAGTATTTT. It codes for CASSPRTGLGTSTDTQYF.

V is TRBV27 and J is TRBJ1-1; D possibly corresponds to TRBD1 (6 bases). CDR1 is MNHEY, CDR2 SMNVEV, per germline (reference sequence). Trimming removed 5 bases at V and 3 bases at J, with 16 bases between. The CDR3 is made up of 15 amino acids. This CDR3 reads CASSPLDRLYTEAFF. In DNA form, the CDR3 reads TGTGCCAGCAGTCCGCTGGACAGATTATACACTGAAGCTTTCTTT.

V and J are TRBV4-1 and TRBJ1-2; TRBD1 agrees at 9 bases. The CDR3 runs 14 residues. With 4 bases clipped from V and 1 base from J, the junction kept 1 base outside the gene matches. Germline CDR1 MGHRA, CDR2 YSYEKL. The CDR3 loop is CASSPGQGNYGYTF. CDR3 nucleotides: TGCGCCAGCAGCCCGGGACAGGGTAACTATGGCTACACCTTC.

V gene TRBV15 combines with J gene TRBJ1-4, with D perhaps matching TRBD1 (5 bases). V lost 5 bases and J 0 bases, leaving 10 bases between the germline ends. The CDR3 sequence is 15 residues long. The V gene's germline CDR1 is LNHNV and CDR2 YYDKDF (reference sequence). CDR3 bases: TGTGCCACCAGCCCCCGGGGGGCAACTAATGAAAAACTGTTTTTT. It is translated as CATSPRGATNEKLFF.